Each of the 4 T cell receptor beta chains below was sequenced from the same sample in a study of molecular identifiers for immune sequencing clone quantification. TCRdb itself ran the PCR reads through MiXCR, one entry per CDR3 protein. The table includes some 320,000 distinct CDR3 sequences, 20% to 25% detected once. Input material: naive CD8+ T cells from blood, with Jurkat cell RNA spiked in. Sample subset: FACS-sorted CD8+CD4-CCR7+CD45RA+ naive T cells. The origin of the receptors is a human donor in good health. Some libraries in this study had Jurkat cell RNA spiked in.

This clonotype was observed at least ten times. J is TRBJ2-4 and V is TRBV7-8, with a weak D call TRBD2 (7 bases). In germline, CDR1 is SGHVS, CDR2 FQNEAQ. This CDR3 has 17 residues. V shed 1 base and J shed 2 bases, with 15 bases lying between them. The CDR3, as DNA: TGTGCCAGCAGCTTAGACGGGCGGGGGCGATCCAAAAACATTCAGTACTTC. Translation: CASSLDGRGRSKNIQYF.

The sample holds many counts of this clonotype. The rearrangement uses TRBV20-1 and TRBJ2-3; maybe TRBD2 (6 bases). Germline V gives CDR1 DFQATT, CDR2 SNEGSKA (reference sequence). CDR3 size: 15 residues. Trimming took off 3 bases at V and 2 bases at J, with 15 bases between the two ends. CDR3 nucleotide sequence: TGCAGTGCTAGGGAGCGGGCCTCTTACACAGATACGCAGTATTTT. Its protein product is CSARERASYTDTQYF.

This clonotype occurred many times. The chain is built from TRBV10-2 and TRBJ2-3; D is uncertain. Germline CDR1 reads WSHSY; CDR2 reads SAAADI. The CDR3 consists of 12 residues. Trimming stripped 11 bases from V and 2 bases from J, with 11 bases between. The CDR3, as DNA: TGCGCCGTGGCGGAGTACACAGATACGCAGTATTTT. It specifies CAVAEYTDTQYF.

This clonotype was seen many times. The chain is built from TRBV7-9 and TRBJ2-3, with 10 nucleotides matching TRBD2. The V and J ends lost 1 base and 2 bases, in that order; junction bases with no gene match: 3. The CDR3 has 16 residues. The germline CDR1 and CDR2 sequences are SEHNR and FQNEAQ (reference sequence). The CDR3 here is CASSLVTSGPTDTQYF. In DNA form, the CDR3 reads TGTGCCAGCAGCTTAGTGACTAGCGGGCCCACAGATACGCAGTATTTT. Supplemented by reference TRBV7-9 and TRBJ2-3, the full variable domain reads DTGVSQNPRHKITKRGQNVTFRCDPISEHNRLYWYRQTLGQGPEFLTYFQNEAQLEKSRLLSDRFSAERPKGSFSTLEIQRTEQGDSAMYLCASSLVTSGPTDTQYFGPGTRLTVL.